The rows below give T cell receptor beta chains drawn from one sample of a study of CD8 T cells in Susac syndrome. MiXCR was run by TCRdb on the immunoSEQ multiplex PCR reads, yielding one entry per CDR3 protein. The sample includes some 77,000 distinct CDR3 sequences, roughly 93% seen only once; the top ten take about 0.15%. Sequenced input: CD4+ T cells from PBMCs. These receptors originate from a human donor with Susac syndrome. CDR3s include the opening cysteine and the closing phenylalanine or tryptophan. A D gene is named only where the DNA matches it firmly. Size values are once, few and many counts, or a class for expanded clones, and some rows have none.

>TRBD1|TRBV27|TRBJ1-2|13|once
TGTGCCAGCAGTCTATACAGGGGGACTGGCTACACCTTC
CASSLYRGTGYTF
>-|TRBV7-2|TRBJ2-4|14|once
TGTGCCAGCAGCTTATGGGGGGCTACAAACATTCAGTACTTC
CASSLWGATNIQYF
>-|TRBV5-4|TRBJ2-7|14|-
TGTGCCAGCAGTTTCGACAGGTATTCCTACGAGCAGTACTTC
CASSFDRYSYEQYF
>-|TRBV2|TRBJ2-5|15|-
TGTGCCAGCAGTCCACCTTCCCGTCGAAGGGAGACCCAGTACTTC
CASSPPSRRRETQYF
>-|TRBV20-1|TRBJ2-3|13|-
TGCAGTGCCCTGATGGGGAGCACAGATACGCAGTATTTT
CSALMGSTDTQYF
>TRBD1|TRBV10-3|TRBJ2-3|15|-
TGTGCCATCAGTGAGAAGGGACAGGGAACAGATACGCAGTATTTT
CAISEKGQGTDTQYF
>-|TRBV28|TRBJ2-1|17|-
TGTGCCAGCAGTCGCTCCGGGACAAAGAATTCCTACAATGAGCAGTTCTTC
CASSRSGTKNSYNEQFF
>-|TRBV5-1|TRBJ2-3|15|-
TGCGCCAGCAGCTTCGGAGACCCAAGCACAGATACGCAGTATTTT
CASSFGDPSTDTQYF
>-|TRBV6-2/TRBV6-3|TRBJ2-7|15|-
TGTGCCAGCAGTTACTCGGGGGTGGATGGCTACGAGCAGTACTTC
CASSYSGVDGYEQYF
>-|TRBV14|TRBJ2-1|16|-
TGTGCCAGCAGCCAATCTTCTGGACAGAGTTACAATGAGCAGTTCTTC
CASSQSSGQSYNEQFF
>-|TRBV6-2/TRBV6-3|TRBJ2-5|13|-
TGTGCCAACTCCTGGGGCCCAACGGAGACCCAGTACTTC
CANSWGPTETQYF
>-|TRBV2|TRBJ1-4|11|-
TGTGCCAGCAGTGAGGGAGAAAAACTGTTTTTT
CASSEGEKLFF
>-|TRBV28|TRBJ1-3|16|-
TGTGCCAGCAGTTTGAGCGGGATACGCTCTGGAAACACCATATATTTT
CASSLSGIRSGNTIYF
>-|TRBV6-5|TRBJ2-7|14|-
TGTGCCAGCACCGCAGACAGCGGGTACTACGAGCAGTACTTC
CASTADSGYYEQYF
>-|TRBV5-4|TRBJ1-1|16|once
TGTGCCAGCAGCTTGATAGGCCGTGGGGGCTTCACTGAAGCTTTCTTT
CASSLIGRGGFTEAFF
>-|TRBV12-3/TRBV12-4|TRBJ1-6|14|few
TGTGCCAGCAGTTTTCCAAGCGCGACTTCACCCCTCCACTTT
CASSFPSATSPLHF
>-|TRBV5-1|TRBJ1-2|12|once
TGCGCCAGCAGCTTGGGAGGGGATGGCTACACCTTC
CASSLGGDGYTF
>-|TRBV27|TRBJ1-2|13|-
TGTGCCGTGGAGGCTGGGGAGAGCTATGGCTACACCTTC
CAVEAGESYGYTF
>TRBD1|TRBV4-3|TRBJ2-5|15|-
TGCGCCAGCAGCCAAGATGTCAGGGGGAGAGAGACCCAGTACTTC
CASSQDVRGRETQYF
>-|TRBV6-5|TRBJ1-3|14|-
TGTGCCAGCAGTTACGGGGGCGCTGGAAACACCATATATTTT
CASSYGGAGNTIYF
>-|TRBV12-3/TRBV12-4|TRBJ2-1|13|-
TGTGCCAGCAGCCCCCGGTCCTACAATGAGCAGTTCTTC
CASSPRSYNEQFF
>-|TRBV5-6|TRBJ1-5|15|-
TGTGCCAGCAGCTTGTGGACGGTTAAATATCAGCCCCAGCATTTT
CASSLWTVKYQPQHF
>TRBD2|TRBV5-6|TRBJ2-3|16|once
TGTGCCAGCAGCTCGACGAGACTAGCGGGATCAAATACGCAGTATTTT
CASSSTRLAGSNTQYF
>-|TRBV6-2/TRBV6-3|TRBJ2-3|14|-
TGTGCCAGCAGTTATAGTATATTCGCAGATACGCAGTATTTT
CASSYSIFADTQYF
>TRBD1|TRBV4-2|TRBJ1-1|15|once
TGTGCCAGCAGCCAAGAAGGGGGCAGAAACACTGAAGCTTTCTTT
CASSQEGGRNTEAFF
>TRBD1|TRBV3-1|TRBJ2-5|14|-
TGTGCCAGCAGACCGAGGACAGGGGAGGAGACCCAGTACTTC
CASRPRTGEETQYF
>-|TRBV14|TRBJ1-2|19|-
TGTGCCAGCAGCCAAAGAGGGGGAAACGGGAGGGACCGACGGGATGGCTACACCTTC
CASSQRGGNGRDRRDGYTF
>-|TRBV19|TRBJ1-5|15|-
TGTGCCAGTAGTGTACAGGGTTATAGCAATCAGCCCCAGCATTTT
CASSVQGYSNQPQHF
>-|TRBV28|TRBJ1-5|15|-
TGTGCCAGCAGTTTAGTAAGGAGCAGCAATCAGCCCCAGCATTTT
CASSLVRSSNQPQHF
>TRBD1|TRBV9|TRBJ1-4|14|-
TGTGCCAGCAGCGTAATGGACAGGGGAGAAAAACTGTTTTTT
CASSVMDRGEKLFF
>-|TRBV7-6|TRBJ1-4|16|-
TGTGCCAGCAGCTTGGGGCCGGGACGGAGGAATGAAAAACTGTTTTTT
CASSLGPGRRNEKLFF
>TRBD1|TRBV28|TRBJ1-6|14|-
TGTGCCAGCAAGGAGGGGGCATATAATTCACCCCTCCACTTT
CASKEGAYNSPLHF
>TRBD1|TRBV7-2|TRBJ2-3|10|-
TGTGCCAGCAGCTTTCCGGACAGGGGCTTT
CASSFPDRGF
>-|TRBV28|TRBJ2-7|14|-
TGTGCCAGCAATACCGGGACCGGACCCTACGAGCAGTACTTC
CASNTGTGPYEQYF
>-|TRBV6-5|TRBJ2-7|13|-
TGTGCCAGCAGTGACGGACGGCTCTACGAGCAGTACTTC
CASSDGRLYEQYF
>-|TRBV6-6|TRBJ2-7|13|-
TGTGCCAGCAGTTATGACCGGATCTACGAGCAGTACTTC
CASSYDRIYEQYF
>-|TRBV3-1|TRBJ2-1|15|-
TGTGCCAGCAGCCAAATTCACCTAGCCGGCAATGAGCAGTTCTTC
CASSQIHLAGNEQFF
>TRBD1|TRBV20-1|TRBJ1-4|13|-
TGCAGTGCCTCGGGACAGTATAATGAAAAACTGTTTTTT
CSASGQYNEKLFF
>-|TRBV6-6|TRBJ1-1|14|-
TGTGCCAGCTCATTCCCTGCCCTGAACACTGAAGCTTTCTTT
CASSFPALNTEAFF
>-|TRBV3-1|TRBJ2-5|16|-
TGTGCCAGCAGCCCCTACCCAACTCGACTCCGGGAGACCCAGTACTTC
CASSPYPTRLRETQYF
>TRBD1|TRBV28|TRBJ2-7|13|-
TGTGCCAGCAGTACAGGGGGGACCTACGAGCAGTACTTC
CASSTGGTYEQYF
>-|TRBV2|TRBJ1-4|14|-
TGTGCCAGCAGTGAAGCTGCTCGTAGCGAAAAACTGTTTTTT
CASSEAARSEKLFF
>TRBD1|TRBV4-1|TRBJ1-5|15|-
TGCGCCAGCAGCGCCACAGGGGATGGAAATCAGCCCCAGCATTTT
CASSATGDGNQPQHF
>-|TRBV2|TRBJ2-1|12|-
TGTGCCAGCAGTGATAATCTTGGGGGTGGGTTCTTC
CASSDNLGGGFF
>-|TRBV20-1|TRBJ1-5|12|-
TGCAGTGCTACAGGGGTGGGCCAGCCCCAGCATTTT
CSATGVGQPQHF
>TRBD1|TRBV6-5|TRBJ2-1|14|-
TGTGCCAGCGCTTTGGCAGGGGGCTTCAATGAGCAGTTCTTC
CASALAGGFNEQFF
>-|TRBV5-1|TRBJ2-5|12|-
TGCGCCAGCAGCTTCAACACGGAGACCCAGTACTTC
CASSFNTETQYF
>-|TRBV7-2|TRBJ1-4|13|-
TGTGCCAGCAGCTTAGTCGCGTGGGAAAAACTGTTTTTT
CASSLVAWEKLFF
>-|TRBV28|TRBJ1-6|12|once
TGTGCCAGCAGTTCAGACCAGGTGGTCCTCCACTTT
CASSSDQVVLHF
>TRBD2|TRBV6-2/TRBV6-3|TRBJ2-1|12|-
TGTGCCAGCAGCCAAGCGGGGTCTGAGCAGTTCTTC
CASSQAGSEQFF
>TRBD2|TRBV20-1|TRBJ2-2|16|once
TGCAGTGCTGGGCCTCTAGCGGGATTACACACCGGGGAGCTGTTTTTT
CSAGPLAGLHTGELFF
>TRBD1|TRBV4-2|TRBJ2-6|18|-
TGTGCCAGCAGCCAAGATGGGACAGGGCCGTCTGGGGCCAACGTCCTGACTTTC
CASSQDGTGPSGANVLTF
>-|TRBV5-1|TRBJ1-2|15|-
TGCGCCAGCAGCTTGGACCCCTTGAATGGGGAAGGCTACACCTTC
CASSLDPLNGEGYTF
>TRBD1|TRBV10-3|TRBJ1-5|15|-
TGTGCCATCAGTGATGGGCAGGGGGCTAATCAGCCCCAGCATTTT
CAISDGQGANQPQHF
>-|TRBV5-1|TRBJ1-5|15|-
TGCGCCAGCAGCTTGCTGGGGGGTGGCAATCAGCCCCAGCATTTT
CASSLLGGGNQPQHF
>-|TRBV20-1|TRBJ2-7|14|-
TGCAGTGCTTACCGGGACATTAGGGACTCGGAGCAGTACTTC
CSAYRDIRDSEQYF
>TRBD1|TRBV19|TRBJ2-7|13|-
TGTGCCAGCGGACAGGTTGGGCTCTACGAGCAGTACTTC
CASGQVGLYEQYF
>-|TRBV28|TRBJ1-5|16|-
TGTGCCAGCAGTCCCCCGACCGCATATGGCAATCAGCCCCAGCATTTT
CASSPPTAYGNQPQHF
>-|TRBV20-1|TRBJ1-6|12|-
TGCAGTGCTAGAGATTCAGTTTCACCCCTCCACTTT
CSARDSVSPLHF
>TRBD2|TRBV7-3|TRBJ2-5|18|-
TGTGCCAGCAGCTTAATCCCGGGACTATCCTGGGATCCAGAGACCCAGTACTTC
CASSLIPGLSWDPETQYF